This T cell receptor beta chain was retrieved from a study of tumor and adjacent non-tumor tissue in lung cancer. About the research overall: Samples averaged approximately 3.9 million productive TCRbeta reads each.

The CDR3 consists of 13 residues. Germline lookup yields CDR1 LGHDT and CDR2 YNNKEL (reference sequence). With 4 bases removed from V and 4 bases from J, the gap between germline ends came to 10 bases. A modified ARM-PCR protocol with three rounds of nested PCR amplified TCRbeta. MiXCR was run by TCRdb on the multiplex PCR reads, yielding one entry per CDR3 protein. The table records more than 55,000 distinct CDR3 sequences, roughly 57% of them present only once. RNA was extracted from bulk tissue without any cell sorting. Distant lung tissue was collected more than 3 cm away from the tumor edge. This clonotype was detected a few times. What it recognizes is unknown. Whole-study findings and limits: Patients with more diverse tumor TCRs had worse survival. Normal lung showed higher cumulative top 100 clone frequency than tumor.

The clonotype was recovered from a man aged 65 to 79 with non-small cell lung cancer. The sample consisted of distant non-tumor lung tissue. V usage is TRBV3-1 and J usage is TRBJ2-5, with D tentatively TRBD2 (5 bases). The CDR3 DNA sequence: TGTGCCAGCAGCCCTGACTACCGAGAGACCCAGTACTTC. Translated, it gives CASSPDYRETQYF.